Listed below are T cell receptor beta chains from one sample, sequenced in a study of response to subunit inactivated influenza vaccine. From the RT-PCR reads, TCRdb called clonotypes with MiXCR, one entry per CDR3 protein. The sample records roughly 190,000 distinct CDR3 sequences, approximately 15% being singletons. This specimen was CD8+ T cells sorted from PBMCs, taken around 5 days after vaccination. The receptors derive from a man aged 50 to 60 who received an inactivated influenza vaccine. The CDR3 runs from the conserved cysteine through the conserved F or W. The order of the fields is clone size, D gene, J gene, V gene, CDR3 protein, CDR3 DNA. A D gene is named only where the DNA matches it firmly. Some rows have no size entry. The others give once, few or many, or a class for an expanded clone.

size: many
D: NA
J: TRBJ2-5
V: TRBV5-6
CDR3: CASSLVPFSKETQYF
DNA: TGTGCCAGCAGCTTGGTACCATTCTCGAAAGAGACCCAGTACTTC

size: NA
D: NA
J: TRBJ1-5
V: TRBV5-5
CDR3: CASSLAGVSNQPQHF
DNA: TGTGCCAGCAGCTTGGCCGGGGTTAGCAATCAGCCCCAGCATTTT

size: NA
D: TRBD1
J: TRBJ2-7
V: TRBV28
CDR3: CASTGGVGQGSYEQYF
DNA: TGTGCCAGCACGGGAGGCGTGGGACAGGGAAGTTACGAGCAGTACTTC

size: few
D: NA
J: TRBJ2-5
V: TRBV13
CDR3: CASSLRQSYQETQYF
DNA: TGTGCCAGCAGCTTACGACAGTCATACCAAGAGACCCAGTACTTC

size: NA
D: TRBD2
J: TRBJ2-3
V: TRBV15
CDR3: CATSTPSTSGVLTDTQYF
DNA: TGTGCCACCAGCACCCCCTCGACTAGCGGGGTTCTCACAGATACGCAGTATTTT

size: few
D: NA
J: TRBJ2-4
V: TRBV20-1
CDR3: CSAGDFARAKNIQYF
DNA: TGCAGTGCGGGTGACTTCGCGCGGGCCAAAAACATTCAGTACTTC

size: NA
D: TRBD1
J: TRBJ1-3
V: TRBV9
CDR3: CASSDRGSSGNTIYF
DNA: TGTGCCAGCAGCGACAGGGGGTCCTCTGGAAACACCATATATTTT

size: few
D: TRBD2
J: TRBJ2-3
V: TRBV20-1
CDR3: CSARRLAGVEDTQYF
DNA: TGCAGTGCTCGAAGACTAGCGGGGGTCGAAGATACGCAGTATTTT

size: NA
D: NA
J: TRBJ2-1
V: TRBV6-5
CDR3: CASSYGTHNEQFF
DNA: TGTGCCAGCAGTTACGGGACTCACAATGAGCAGTTCTTC

size: NA
D: NA
J: TRBJ2-7
V: TRBV2
CDR3: CASSEYEQYF
DNA: TGTGCCAGCAGTGAGTACGAGCAGTATTTC

size: NA
D: TRBD1
J: TRBJ2-5
V: TRBV6-5
CDR3: CASSYSRQGSLRETQYF
DNA: TGTGCCAGCAGTTACTCAAGACAGGGGAGTCTGCGAGAGACCCAGTACTTC

size: few
D: NA
J: TRBJ1-1
V: TRBV20-1
CDR3: CSAKMGLGTEAFF
DNA: TGCAGTGCAAAAATGGGTCTGGGCACTGAAGCTTTCTTT

size: few
D: TRBD1
J: TRBJ1-1
V: TRBV29-1
CDR3: CSVGTGRNEAFF
DNA: TGCAGCGTTGGGACAGGGAGGAATGAAGCTTTCTTT